Detailed here is one T cell receptor beta chain. The target antigen is unknown. The data belong to a study of radiation and T cells in renal cell carcinoma. Using immunoSEQ multiplex PCR, the repertoire was profiled, and TCRdb retains in-frame clones only, with some absent. The sample includes some 14,000 clones, around 65% seen only once; the top ten take roughly 26%. This sample's treatment: 15 Gy SBRT to primary tumor, nephrectomy 4 weeks later. General observations from the study: Top 100 clonotypes averaged about 54% in irradiated versus about 43% in nephrectomy-only tumors.

The sequenced sample was tumor tissue, obtained from a patient whose treatment included radiotherapy and nephrectomy. This sequence originates from a woman aged 70-85 years with renal cell carcinoma.

CDR3 protein: CASSQGQGVYNEQFF. CDR3 nucleotide sequence: TGTGCCAGCAGCCAAGGACAGGGGGTCTACAATGAGCAGTTCTTC. This chain uses TRBV4-2 with TRBJ2-1, with 9 bases fitting TRBD1. Germline trimming cut 1 base from V and 3 bases from J; bases unmatched to any gene: 1. CDR1 and CDR2 from the germline V gene are LGHNA and YNFKEQ. The CDR3 sequence is 15 residues long.